This T cell receptor (beta chain) stems from a study of OX40 agonist ivuxolimab in advanced cancers. The CDR3 has 13 amino acids. V was pared by 4 bases and J by 0 bases, with 4 bases between. From germline, CDR1 is LNHDA and CDR2 SQIVND (reference sequence). Regarding this clone: The same CDR3 can be traced to other DNA sequences in this sample.

Assay used: immunoSEQ multiplex PCR; TCRdb lists only in-frame clones, some missing. The data show more than 45,000 clones, with 70% to 85% seen just once and more than 3% held by the top ten. The chain joins TRBV19 to TRBJ1-3; D ambiguous. This TCR was sampled from an adult with an advanced solid tumor such as melanoma, head and neck, liver or kidney cancer. The source was CD4+ or CD8+ T cells sorted from blood, collected in a trial of the OX40 agonist ivuxolimab. The CDR3 sequence is CASSTGSGNTIYF. Here the CDR3 DNA reads TGTGCCAGTAGTACCGGCTCTGGAAACACCATATATTTT.